Shown below are 25 T cell receptor beta chains from a single sample sequenced in a study of OX40 agonist ivuxolimab in advanced cancers. Using immunoSEQ multiplex PCR, the repertoire was profiled, and TCRdb retains in-frame clones only, with some absent. The data hold more than 95,000 clones, with approximately 95% observed a single time. The sequences come from CD4+ or CD8+ T cells sorted from blood, collected in a trial of the OX40 agonist ivuxolimab. These receptors came from an adult with an advanced solid tumor such as melanoma, head and neck, liver or kidney cancer.

This chain uses TRBV7-2 with TRBJ2-2; D not certain. This CDR3 is built from 8 residues. CDR1 and CDR2 from the germline V gene are SGHTA and FQGNSA. V lost 5 bases, J lost 14 bases, and 3 bases lay in between. The CDR3 coding sequence is TGTGCCAGCAGCCTACTGTTTTTT. It codes for CASSLLFF.

This chain uses TRBV7-2 with TRBJ1-3; D not resolved. This CDR3 has 16 residues. CDR1 is SGHTA, CDR2 FQGNSA, per germline. V lost 0 bases and J lost 2, with 11 bases in between. The CDR3 nucleotides are TGTGCCAGCAGCTTAGCGGGCGGTGGGCCTGGAAACACCATATATTTT. It codes for CASSLAGGGPGNTIYF.

The V and J genes are TRBV11-2 and TRBJ2-5; the D gene is possibly TRBD2 (7 bases). The germline CDR1 and CDR2 sequences are SGHAT and FQNNGV. V was pared by 5 bases and J by 0 bases, with 13 bases between. The CDR3 spans 15 residues. CDR3 bases: TGTGCCAGCAGCCCGGGGGGCCCGTACCAAGAGACCCAGTACTTC. It codes for CASSPGGPYQETQYF.

The V gene is TRBV19, the J gene TRBJ1-2, with 7 nucleotides matching TRBD1. The CDR3 runs 13 residues. Looked up from germline, CDR1 is LNHDA and CDR2 is SQIVND (reference sequence). The junction had 0 bases not matched to a gene; V was cut back by 2 bases and J by 3 bases. The CDR3 here is CASSIQGDYGYTF. CDR3 nucleotide sequence: TGTGCCAGTAGTATACAGGGGGACTATGGCTACACCTTC.

The CDR3 DNA is TGTGCCAGTAGGGGATGGGGGATAGGACAGAATGAAAAACTGTTTTTT. It is translated as CASRGWGIGQNEKLFF. The J gene is TRBJ1-4, the V gene TRBV19; tentative D call: TRBD1 (6 bases). The V gene lost 6 bases and the J gene lost 5 bases, with 19 bases spanning the gap. There are 16 residues in the CDR3. Germline V gene data show CDR1 as LNHDA and CDR2 as SQIVND (reference sequence).

This rearrangement joins TRBV18 to TRBJ1-2, with TRBD1 matching over 11 bases. V shed 3 bases, J shed 4 bases, and the junction held 7 bases outside the gene matches. Germline V gives CDR1 KGHSH, CDR2 LQKENI. The CDR3 loop spans 16 amino acids. This chain's CDR3 is CASSPGTGGEGYGYTF. The CDR3 DNA sequence: TGTGCCAGCTCACCCGGGACAGGGGGAGAGGGCTATGGCTACACCTTC.

The CDR3 DNA follows: TGTGCCAGCATCCCCGACGGGGAGGAGACCCAGTACTTC. Translating it yields CASIPDGEETQYF. The rearrangement links TRBV5-4 to TRBJ2-5, with a weak D call TRBD2 (5 bases). CDR1 SGHNT and CDR2 YYREEE come from the germline V gene (reference sequence). The CDR3 contains 13 residues. Trimming stripped 6 bases from V and 5 bases from J, with 14 bases between.

The chain employs TRBV5-1 and TRBJ2-7; 8 nucleotides line up with TRBD1. In germline, CDR1 is SGHRS, CDR2 YFSETQ. The length of the CDR3 is 13 residues. V lost 0 bases and J lost 4; bases outside the gene matches: 0. CDR3 DNA sequence: TGCGCCAGCAGCTTGGACAGGGGGTACGAGCAGTACTTC. Residues: CASSLDRGYEQYF.

V gene TRBV7-9 combines with J gene TRBJ2-5, with 10 bases aligning to TRBD2. There are 14 residues in the CDR3. V lost 6 bases and J lost 4; bases outside the gene matches: 5. From germline, CDR1 is SEHNR and CDR2 FQNEAQ (reference sequence). The CDR3 DNA reads as TGTGCCAGCAGGAAGCGGGGGGGAGGAGAGACCCAGTACTTC. The encoded protein is CASRKRGGGETQYF.

The chain recombines TRBV18 with TRBJ1-2; possible D gene TRBD1, 6 bases. The V gene lost 3 bases and the J gene lost 5 bases, with 10 bases spanning the gap. The CDR3 is made up of 13 amino acids. Germline V gene lookup returns CDR1 KGHSH and CDR2 LQKENI. This CDR3 is CASSPDSEYGYTF. CDR3 nucleotide sequence: TGTGCCAGCTCACCGGACAGCGAATATGGCTACACCTTC.

V is TRBV4-3 and J is TRBJ1-2; the D gene is possibly TRBD1 (5 bases). The CDR3 extends over 15 amino acids. Trimming left V 0 bases short and J 5 bases short, with 13 bases between. Germline CDR1 and CDR2: LGHNA and YSLEER. In DNA, the CDR3 is TGCGCCAGCAGCCAAGACTTAGGCAGGGTGTATGGCTACACCTTC. Translating it yields CASSQDLGRVYGYTF.

The chain links TRBV18 to TRBJ1-1; 8 nucleotides match TRBD1. CDR1 and CDR2 from the germline V gene are KGHSH and LQKENI. After removal of 3 bases from V and 1 base from J, the junction contained 1 base not matched to a gene. This CDR3 has 14 amino acids. CDR3 sequence: CASSPGTGNTEAFF. Here the CDR3 DNA reads TGTGCCAGCTCACCGGGGACAGGGAACACTGAAGCTTTCTTT.

In nucleotides, the CDR3 is TGCGCCAGCAGCTGGTGGTGGATGCCCCAGCATTTT. As protein: CASSWWWMPQHF. The chain is built from TRBV4-3 and TRBJ1-5, with D hard to call. V was clipped by 5 bases and J by 9 bases, with 11 bases between them. The CDR3 length is 12 residues. The germline V gene encodes CDR1 LGHNA and CDR2 YSLEER.

V usage is TRBV4-2 and J usage is TRBJ2-3; D remains unclear. CDR1 and CDR2 from the germline V gene are LGHNA and YNFKEQ. This CDR3 spans 12 amino acids. V was pared by 2 bases and J by 3 bases, with 3 bases between. The CDR3 coding sequence is TGTGCCAGCAGCCAATCAACAGATACGCAGTATTTT. Amino acids: CASSQSTDTQYF.

The V call is TRBV2, the J call TRBJ2-5; no clear D gene. CDR1 and CDR2 from the germline V gene are SNHLY and FYNNEI. This CDR3 is 10 amino acids long. The V and J ends lost 3 bases and 9 bases respectively, with 5 bases between them. The CDR3 DNA reads TGTGCCAGCAGTGACCCGGCCCAGTACTTC. It codes for CASSDPAQYF.

The chain employs TRBV28 and TRBJ1-1, with 9 bases identical to TRBD1. The ends lost 8 bases at V and 6 bases at J; junction bases unmatched: 7. The CDR3 is made up of 13 amino acids. The germline V gene has CDR1 MDHEN and CDR2 SYDVKM. The CDR3 is CASPGQGSSEAFF. DNA for the CDR3: TGTGCCAGCCCGGGACAGGGATCGTCTGAAGCTTTCTTT.

This rearrangement joins TRBV5-6 to TRBJ1-4, with 7 nucleotides matching TRBD1. The V gene's germline CDR1 is SGHDT and CDR2 YYEEEE. The CDR3 runs 14 residues. V shed 2 bases, J shed 13 bases, and the junction held 11 bases outside the gene matches. The CDR3 loop reads CASSLVSGTDVLFF. The CDR3 region has the DNA TGTGCCAGCAGCTTAGTGTCGGGGACAGACGTACTGTTTTTT.

The chain carries TRBV5-6 and TRBJ2-7, with TRBD1 as a possible D gene (6 bases). The CDR3 runs 12 residues. From germline, CDR1 is SGHDT and CDR2 YYEEEE. Trimming removed 3 bases at V and 5 bases at J, with 9 bases between. CDR3 sequence (DNA): TGTGCCAGCAGCTCGGACAGTAACGAGCAGTACTTC. It codes for CASSSDSNEQYF.

V usage is TRBV20-1 and J usage is TRBJ1-4; no definite D call. With 3 bases removed from V and 8 bases from J, the gap between germline ends came to 7 bases. CDR1 is DFQATT, CDR2 SNEGSKA, per germline (reference sequence). The CDR3 contains 11 residues. The CDR3 sequence is CSASSREKLFF. The CDR3 DNA reads as TGCAGTGCTAGCTCCAGGGAAAAACTGTTTTTT.

The rearrangement links TRBV6-5 to TRBJ1-1; D may be TRBD1 (6 bases). The germline V gene has CDR1 MNHEY and CDR2 SVGAGI. This CDR3 has 15 residues. V was clipped by 0 bases and J by 6 bases, with 14 bases between them. The CDR3 here is CASSYSTRGFAEAFF. In DNA, the CDR3 is TGTGCCAGCAGTTACTCCACCAGGGGTTTCGCTGAAGCTTTCTTT.

The chain combines TRBV5-4 with TRBJ2-6; weak D call: TRBD2 (5 bases). Germline values: CDR1 SGHNT, CDR2 YYREEE (reference sequence). The CDR3 covers 14 residues. Trimming pared 5 bases from V and 4 bases from J, leaving 10 bases between. The CDR3 spells CASRRVSGANVLTF. The CDR3 DNA sequence: TGTGCCAGCAGGAGGGTATCCGGGGCCAACGTCCTGACTTTC.

This rearrangement joins TRBV30 to TRBJ1-1; D gene uncertain. V was trimmed by 1 base and J by 6 bases, leaving 9 bases between them. This CDR3 comprises 12 residues. CDR1 and CDR2 from the germline V gene are GTSNPN and SVGIG (reference sequence). In nucleotides, the CDR3 is TGTGCCTGGAGTGGGTCGGGTCCTGAAGCTTTCTTT. Its protein is CAWSGSGPEAFF.

This chain joins TRBV6-6 and TRBJ2-1; D unclear. The CDR3 consists of 14 residues. Trimming shortened V by 5 bases and J by 5 bases, and 13 bases separated the two germline ends. CDR1 MNHNY and CDR2 SVGAGI come from the germline V gene (reference sequence). CDR3 coding DNA: TGTGCCAGCAGTCGCCTGGACGGAAACAATGAGCAGTTCTTC. This translates into CASSRLDGNNEQFF.

The V gene is TRBV7-2, the J gene TRBJ2-3; D call uncertain. The CDR3 covers 11 residues. Germline loops: CDR1 SGHTA, CDR2 FQGNSA. Between the trimmed V and J ends, which lost 5 bases and 5 bases, there was a span of 5 bases. The CDR3: CASSHGDTQYF. CDR3 nucleotide sequence: TGTGCCAGCAGCCACGGAGATACGCAGTATTTT. Based on the CDR3 plus reference TRBV7-2 and TRBJ2-3, the full variable domain is GAGVSQSPSNKVTEKGKDVELRCDPISGHTALYWYRQSLGQGLEFLIYFQGNSAPDKSGLPSDRFSAERTGGSVSTLTIQRTQQEDSAVYLCASSHGDTQYFGPGTRLTVL.

The chain has TRBV18 and TRBJ2-5, with TRBD2 identical over 7 bases. Germline V gene lookup returns CDR1 KGHSH and CDR2 LQKENI. V shed 6 bases and J 0 bases; nucleotides not matched to a gene: 7. The CDR3 spans 15 residues. The DNA for the CDR3 is TGTGCCAGCTCGTTAGCGGGCCGGTACCAAGAGACCCAGTACTTC. It encodes CASSLAGRYQETQYF. The full variable domain, with the rest looked up from reference TRBV18 and TRBJ2-5, is NAGVMQNPRHLVRRRGQEARLRCSPMKGHSHVYWYRQLPEEGLKFMVYLQKENIIDESGMPKERFSAEFPKEGPSILRIQQVVRGDSAAYFCASSLAGRYQETQYFGPGTRLLVL.